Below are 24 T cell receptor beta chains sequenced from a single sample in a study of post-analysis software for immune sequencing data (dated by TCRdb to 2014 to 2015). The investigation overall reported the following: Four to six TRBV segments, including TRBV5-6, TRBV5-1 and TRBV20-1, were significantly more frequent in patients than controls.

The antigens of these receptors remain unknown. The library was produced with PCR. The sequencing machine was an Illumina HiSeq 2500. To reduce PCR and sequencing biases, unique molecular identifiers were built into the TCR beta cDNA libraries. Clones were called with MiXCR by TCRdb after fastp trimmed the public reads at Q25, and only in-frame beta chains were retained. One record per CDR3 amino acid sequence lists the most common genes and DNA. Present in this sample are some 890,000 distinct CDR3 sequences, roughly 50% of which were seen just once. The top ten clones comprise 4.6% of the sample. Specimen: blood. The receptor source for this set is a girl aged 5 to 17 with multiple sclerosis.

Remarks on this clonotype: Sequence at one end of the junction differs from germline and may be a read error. The CDR3 here is CAGSSGDSFLAKNIQYF. CDR3 coding DNA: TGCGCCGGCAGCTCCGGGGACAGTTTCCTAGCCAAAAACATTCAGTACTTC. The V and J genes are TRBV5-1 and TRBJ2-4; 7 bases agree with TRBD1. Germline assignment: CDR1 SGHRS and CDR2 YFSETQ. The CDR3 extends over 17 amino acids. Full variable domain (outside the CDR3, taken from reference TRBV5-1 and TRBJ2-4): KAGVTQTPRYLIKTRGQQVTLSCSPISGHRSVSWYQQTPGQGLQFLFEYFSETQRNKGNFPGRFSGRQFSNSRSEMNVSTLELGDSALYLCAGSSGDSFLAKNIQYFGAGTRLSVL.

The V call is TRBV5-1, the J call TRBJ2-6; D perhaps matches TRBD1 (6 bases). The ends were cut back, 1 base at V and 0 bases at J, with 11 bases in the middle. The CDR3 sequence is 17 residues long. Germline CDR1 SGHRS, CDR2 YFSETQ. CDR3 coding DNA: TGCGCCAGCAGCTTGTCAGGGGCCACCTCTGGGGCCAACGTCCTGACTTTC. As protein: CASSLSGATSGANVLTF. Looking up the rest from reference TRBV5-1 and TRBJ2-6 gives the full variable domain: KAGVTQTPRYLIKTRGQQVTLSCSPISGHRSVSWYQQTPGQGLQFLFEYFSETQRNKGNFPGRFSGRQFSNSRSEMNVSTLELGDSALYLCASSLSGATSGANVLTFGAGSRLTVL.

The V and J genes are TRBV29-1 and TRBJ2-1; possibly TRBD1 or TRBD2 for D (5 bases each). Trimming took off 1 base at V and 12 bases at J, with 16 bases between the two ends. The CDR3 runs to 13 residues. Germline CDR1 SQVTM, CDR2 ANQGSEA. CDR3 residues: CSVEGKPGRRQFF. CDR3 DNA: TGCAGCGTTGAAGGGAAACCGGGACGGAGGCAGTTCTTC.

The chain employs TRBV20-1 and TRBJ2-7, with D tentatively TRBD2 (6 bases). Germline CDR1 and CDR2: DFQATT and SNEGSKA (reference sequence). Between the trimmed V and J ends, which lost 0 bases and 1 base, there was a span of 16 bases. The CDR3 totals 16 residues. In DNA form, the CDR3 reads TGCAGTGCTAGAGATTCGGCGGGACCAGCTTCCTACGAGCAGTACTTC. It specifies CSARDSAGPASYEQYF.

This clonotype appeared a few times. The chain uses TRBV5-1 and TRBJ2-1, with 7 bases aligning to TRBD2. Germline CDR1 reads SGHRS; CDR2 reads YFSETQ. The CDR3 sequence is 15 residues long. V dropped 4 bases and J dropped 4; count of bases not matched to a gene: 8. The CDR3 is CASSAGVRGYNEQFF. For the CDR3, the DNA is TGCGCCAGCAGCGCGGGGGTCCGGGGGTACAATGAGCAGTTCTTC.

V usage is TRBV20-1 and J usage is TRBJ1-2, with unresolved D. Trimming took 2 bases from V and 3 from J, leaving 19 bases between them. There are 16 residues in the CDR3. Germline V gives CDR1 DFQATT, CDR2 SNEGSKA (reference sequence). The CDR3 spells CSARNPGGTVHYGYTF. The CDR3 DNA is TGCAGTGCTAGAAACCCCGGCGGCACAGTCCACTATGGCTACACCTTC.

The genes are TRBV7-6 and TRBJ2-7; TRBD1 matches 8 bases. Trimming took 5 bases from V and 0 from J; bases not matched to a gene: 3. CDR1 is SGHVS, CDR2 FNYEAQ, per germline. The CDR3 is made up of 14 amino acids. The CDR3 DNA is TGTGCCAGCAGCGCAGGGGGCACCTCCTACGAGCAGTACTTC. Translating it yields CASSAGGTSYEQYF.

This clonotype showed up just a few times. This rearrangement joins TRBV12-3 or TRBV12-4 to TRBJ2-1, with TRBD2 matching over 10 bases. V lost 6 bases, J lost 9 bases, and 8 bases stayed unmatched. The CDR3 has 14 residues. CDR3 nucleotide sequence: TGTGCCAGCAGGCTAGCGGGGGAGAGGGGTGAGCAGTTCTTC. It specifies CASRLAGERGEQFF.

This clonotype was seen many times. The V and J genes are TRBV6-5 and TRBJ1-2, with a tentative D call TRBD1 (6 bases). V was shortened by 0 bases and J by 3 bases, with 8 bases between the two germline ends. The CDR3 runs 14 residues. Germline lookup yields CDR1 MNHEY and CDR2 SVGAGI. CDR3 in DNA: TGTGCCAGCAGTTACTCACAGGGTTACTATGGCTACACCTTC. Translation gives CASSYSQGYYGYTF.

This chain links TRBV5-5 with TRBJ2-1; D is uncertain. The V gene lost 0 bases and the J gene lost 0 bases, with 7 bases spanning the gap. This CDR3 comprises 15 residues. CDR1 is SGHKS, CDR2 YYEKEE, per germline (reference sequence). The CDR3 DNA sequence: TGTGCCAGCAGCTTGGACGGAAACTCCTACAATGAGCAGTTCTTC. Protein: CASSLDGNSYNEQFF.

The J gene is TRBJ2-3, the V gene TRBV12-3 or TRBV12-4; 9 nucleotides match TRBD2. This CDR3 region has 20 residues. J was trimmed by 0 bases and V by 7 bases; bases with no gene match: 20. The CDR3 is CASTTLRSGGPRGSTDTQYF. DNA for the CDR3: TGTGCCAGCACCACCCTAAGGAGCGGGGGGCCGAGAGGGAGCACAGATACGCAGTATTTT.

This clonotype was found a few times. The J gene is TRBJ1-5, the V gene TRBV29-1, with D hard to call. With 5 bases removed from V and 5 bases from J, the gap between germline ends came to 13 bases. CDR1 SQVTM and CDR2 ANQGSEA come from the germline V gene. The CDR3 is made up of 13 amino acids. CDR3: CSVSLGRDQPQHF. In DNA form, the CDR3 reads TGCAGCGTTTCCCTAGGGAGGGATCAGCCCCAGCATTTT.

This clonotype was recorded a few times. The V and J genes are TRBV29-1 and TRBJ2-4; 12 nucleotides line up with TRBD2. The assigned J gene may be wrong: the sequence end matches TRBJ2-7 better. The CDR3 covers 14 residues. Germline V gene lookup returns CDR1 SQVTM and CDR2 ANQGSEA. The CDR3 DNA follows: TGCAGCGTGCTGGGACTAGCGGGTGTCTACGAGCAGTACTTC. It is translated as CSVLGLAGVYEQYF.

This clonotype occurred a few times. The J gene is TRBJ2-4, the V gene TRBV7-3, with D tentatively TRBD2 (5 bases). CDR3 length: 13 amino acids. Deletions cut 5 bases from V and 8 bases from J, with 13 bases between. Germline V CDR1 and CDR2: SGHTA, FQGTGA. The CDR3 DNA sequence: TGTGCCAGCAGCCCCGTGTCGAGGGACATTCAGTACTTC. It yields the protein CASSPVSRDIQYF. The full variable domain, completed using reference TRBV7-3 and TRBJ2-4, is GAGVSQTPSNKVTEKGKYVELRCDPISGHTALYWYRQSLGQGPEFLIYFQGTGAADDSGLPNDRFFAVRPEGSVSTLKIQRTERGDSAVYLCASSPVSRDIQYFGAGTRLSVL.

The CDR3 protein is CASSVSRPGANVLTF. CDR3 nucleotides: TGTGCCAGCAGTGTCTCCCGTCCTGGGGCCAACGTCCTGACTTTC. The chain is built from TRBV2 and TRBJ2-6; D gene ambiguous. Germline V gene lookup returns CDR1 SNHLY and CDR2 FYNNEI. The CDR3 totals 15 residues. Trimming took off 4 bases at V and 2 bases at J, with 9 bases between the two ends.

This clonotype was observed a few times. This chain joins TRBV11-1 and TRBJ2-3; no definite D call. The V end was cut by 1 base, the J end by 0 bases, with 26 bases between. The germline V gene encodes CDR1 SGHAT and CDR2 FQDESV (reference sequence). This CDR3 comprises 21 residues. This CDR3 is CASSLVVWVPWHASSTDTQYF. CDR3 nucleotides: TGTGCCAGCAGCTTAGTGGTCTGGGTGCCATGGCACGCATCTAGCACAGATACGCAGTATTTT.

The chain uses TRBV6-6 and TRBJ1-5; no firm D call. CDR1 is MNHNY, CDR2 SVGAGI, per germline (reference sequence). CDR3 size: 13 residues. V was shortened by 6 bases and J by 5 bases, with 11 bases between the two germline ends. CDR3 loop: CASRQVDYQPQHF. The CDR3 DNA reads TGTGCCAGCAGGCAGGTCGACTATCAGCCCCAGCATTTT.

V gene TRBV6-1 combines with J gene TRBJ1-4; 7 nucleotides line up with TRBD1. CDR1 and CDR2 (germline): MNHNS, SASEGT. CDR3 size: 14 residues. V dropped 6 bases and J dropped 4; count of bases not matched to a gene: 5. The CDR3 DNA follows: TGTGCCAGCAGGCGGGACAGACTTAATGAAAAACTGTTTTTT. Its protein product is CASRRDRLNEKLFF.

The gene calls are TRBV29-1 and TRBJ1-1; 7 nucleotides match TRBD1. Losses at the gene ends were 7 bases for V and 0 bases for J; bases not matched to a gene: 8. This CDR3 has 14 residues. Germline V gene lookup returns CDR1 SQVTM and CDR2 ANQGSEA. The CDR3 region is CSADGTDMNTEAFF. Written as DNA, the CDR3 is TGCAGCGCCGACGGGACAGACATGAACACTGAAGCTTTCTTT.

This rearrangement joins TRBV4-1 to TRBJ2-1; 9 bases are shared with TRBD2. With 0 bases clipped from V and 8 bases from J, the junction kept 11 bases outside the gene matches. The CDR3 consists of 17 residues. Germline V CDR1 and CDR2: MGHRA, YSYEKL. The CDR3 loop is CASSQERGLAGLDEQFF. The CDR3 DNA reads TGCGCCAGCAGCCAAGAGAGGGGGCTAGCGGGATTGGATGAGCAGTTCTTC.

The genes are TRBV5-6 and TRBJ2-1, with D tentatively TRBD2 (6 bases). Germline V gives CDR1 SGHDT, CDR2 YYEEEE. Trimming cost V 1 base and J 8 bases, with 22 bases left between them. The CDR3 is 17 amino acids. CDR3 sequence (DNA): TGTGCCAGCAGCTTGAGTGGACTACCTGGCAGGGTTGATGAGCAGTTCTTC. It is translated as CASSLSGLPGRVDEQFF.

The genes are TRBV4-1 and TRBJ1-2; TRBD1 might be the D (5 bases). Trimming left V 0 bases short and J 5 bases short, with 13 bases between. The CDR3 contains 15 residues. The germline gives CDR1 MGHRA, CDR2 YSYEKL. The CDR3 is CASSQDPGTEYGYTF. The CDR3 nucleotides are TGCGCCAGCAGCCAAGACCCGGGGACGGAGTATGGCTACACCTTC.

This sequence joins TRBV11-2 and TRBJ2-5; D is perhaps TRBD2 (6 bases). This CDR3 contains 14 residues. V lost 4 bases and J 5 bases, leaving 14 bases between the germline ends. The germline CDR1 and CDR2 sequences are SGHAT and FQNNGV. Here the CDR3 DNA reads TGTGCCAGCAGCTCCCAGCGGGCCGGCGAGACCCAGTACTTC. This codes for CASSSQRAGETQYF.

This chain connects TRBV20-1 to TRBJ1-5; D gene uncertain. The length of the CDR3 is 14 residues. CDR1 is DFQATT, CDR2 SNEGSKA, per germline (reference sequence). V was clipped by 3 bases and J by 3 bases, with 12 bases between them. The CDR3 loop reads CSASVGPLNQPQHF. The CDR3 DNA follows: TGCAGTGCTAGTGTTGGACCCCTCAATCAGCCCCAGCATTTT.